The 32 T cell receptor beta chains below come from one sample, sequenced in a study of T cell changes during pregnancy in multiple sclerosis. Sequencing was performed with immunoSEQ multiplex PCR; in TCRdb, only in-frame clones are kept and a portion is missing. The repertoire holds about 100,000 clones, with about 92% as singletons. This sample comprised peripheral blood, obtained in the first trimester of pregnancy. The receptors here all came from a female donor with multiple sclerosis, enrolled in a pregnancy study.

CDR3 in amino acids: CASNSGQSRLSGELFF. CDR3 DNA sequence: TGTGCCAGCAACTCGGGACAGTCTAGACTGTCCGGGGAGCTGTTTTTT. The gene calls are TRBV7-2 and TRBJ2-2; 7 positions match TRBD1. The CDR3 is 16 residues long. V shed 7 bases, J shed 6 bases, and the junction held 14 bases outside the gene matches. CDR1 and CDR2 (germline): SGHTA, FQGNSA.

The CDR3 spells CASSILGGLGNNEQFF. CDR3 in DNA: TGTGCCAGCAGTATCCTCGGGGGACTGGGCAACAATGAGCAGTTCTTC. The chain has TRBV7-9 and TRBJ2-1; possibly TRBD2 for D (6 bases). Trimming pared 6 bases from V and 5 bases from J, leaving 20 bases between. CDR1 is SEHNR, CDR2 FQNEAQ, per germline (reference sequence). The CDR3 is made up of 16 amino acids.

The chain combines TRBV19 with TRBJ2-1, with TRBD2 matching 7 bases. Germline CDR1 and CDR2: LNHDA and SQIVND (reference sequence). CDR3 size: 13 residues. V shed 6 bases, J shed 7 bases, and the junction held 6 bases outside the gene matches. CDR3 sequence (DNA): TGTGCCAGTAGAGGCATTAGCGGGAATGAGCAGTTCTTC. It encodes CASRGISGNEQFF.

The genes are TRBV7-9 and TRBJ2-7; TRBD1 matches 9 bases. Germline-derived CDR1 and CDR2 are SEHNR and FQNEAQ (reference sequence). V lost 5 bases, J lost 0 bases, and 5 bases stayed unmatched. CDR3 size: 15 residues. In DNA, the CDR3 is TGTGCCAGCAGCCACCGGGACAGGGCCTCCTACGAGCAGTACTTC. The encoded protein is CASSHRDRASYEQYF. Variable domain in full (rest from reference TRBV7-9 and TRBJ2-7): DTGVSQNPRHKITKRGQNVTFRCDPISEHNRLYWYRQTLGQGPEFLTYFQNEAQLEKSRLLSDRFSAERPKGSFSTLEIQRTEQGDSAMYLCASSHRDRASYEQYFGPGTRLTVT.

The CDR3 reads CATSRPKQGFGTGELFF. DNA of the CDR3: TGTGCCACCAGCAGACCAAAACAGGGTTTCGGCACCGGGGAGCTGTTTTTT. The chain combines TRBV15 with TRBJ2-2; D possibly corresponds to TRBD1 (6 bases). The V and J ends lost 2 bases and 4 bases respectively, with 17 bases between them. The CDR3 spans 17 residues. Germline CDR1 reads LNHNV; CDR2 reads YYDKDF (reference sequence).

V gene TRBV28 combines with J gene TRBJ1-5; unclear D gene. V lost 6 bases to trimming and J lost 5 bases, with 5 bases between them. The V gene's germline CDR1 is MDHEN and CDR2 SYDVKM. CDR3 length: 11 amino acids. The CDR3 sequence is CASRHDQPQHF. DNA of the CDR3: TGTGCCAGCAGACACGATCAGCCCCAGCATTTT.

The J gene is TRBJ1-1, the V gene TRBV28; TRBD1 matches 10 bases. This CDR3 spans 13 amino acids. Germline CDR1 and CDR2: MDHEN and SYDVKM. V dropped 3 bases and J dropped 10; count of bases not matched to a gene: 5. The CDR3 nucleotides read TGTGCCAGCAGTTTCGGTGGACAGGGGGGAGCTTTCTTT. Protein: CASSFGGQGGAFF.

The chain uses TRBV6-5 and TRBJ2-7; a weak D match, TRBD1 (5 bases). Trimming took off 6 bases at V and 0 bases at J, with 12 bases between the two ends. This CDR3 has 14 amino acids. Germline-derived CDR1 and CDR2 are MNHEY and SVGAGI. CDR3 DNA sequence: TGTGCCAGCAGGCAGGGTTTTAGCTCCTACGAGCAGTACTTC. Its translation is CASRQGFSSYEQYF.

The V call is TRBV5-1, the J call TRBJ1-3, with a possible D match to TRBD1 (6 bases). Between the trimmed V and J ends, which lost 0 bases and 3 bases, there was a span of 13 bases. The CDR3 consists of 16 residues. Per the germline V gene, CDR1 is SGHRS and CDR2 is YFSETQ. The CDR3 nucleotides are TGCGCCAGCAGCTTGGCCGGGACAACACATGGAAACACCATATATTTT. Protein sequence: CASSLAGTTHGNTIYF.

The J gene is TRBJ2-3, the V gene TRBV14; TRBD1 is a possible D gene (6 bases). Trimming shortened V by 0 bases and J by 2 bases, and 12 bases separated the two germline ends. The germline CDR1 and CDR2 sequences are SGHDN and FVKESK. The CDR3 consists of 16 residues. DNA of the CDR3: TGTGCCAGCAGCCAAGACGAGGGGGTTAACACAGATACGCAGTATTTT. As protein: CASSQDEGVNTDTQYF.

The J gene is TRBJ1-5, the V gene TRBV28; the match to TRBD1 covers 8 bases. V shed 3 bases, J shed 5 bases, and the junction held 6 bases outside the gene matches. The CDR3 length is 15 residues. Germline assignment: CDR1 MDHEN and CDR2 SYDVKM. The chain's CDR3 is CASSFPGQGYQPQHF. The CDR3 nucleotides read TGTGCCAGCAGTTTTCCAGGACAGGGATATCAGCCCCAGCATTTT.

The chain joins TRBV7-9 to TRBJ2-1; D might be TRBD1 (6 bases). Germline CDR1 is SEHNR and CDR2 is FQNEAQ (reference sequence). This CDR3 region has 13 residues. V was pared by 3 bases and J by 10 bases, with 13 bases between. The CDR3 is CASSLDKQGEQFF. The CDR3 DNA reads as TGTGCCAGCAGCTTGGACAAACAGGGCGAGCAGTTCTTC.

The chain employs TRBV25-1 and TRBJ2-7; TRBD1 aligns across 8 bases. Trimming cost V 6 bases and J 6 bases; bases outside gene matches: 13. Germline V gene lookup returns CDR1 MGHDK and CDR2 SYGVNS. The CDR3 extends over 15 amino acids. In DNA form, the CDR3 reads TGTGCCAGCAGCGCATCAGCGACAGGGGCTCTCGAGCAGTACTTC. This encodes CASSASATGALEQYF.

This chain connects TRBV2 to TRBJ1-2; D may be TRBD1 (6 bases). This CDR3 is 15 amino acids long. V dropped 6 bases and J dropped 5 bases, with 19 bases sitting between them. Germline V gene lookup returns CDR1 SNHLY and CDR2 FYNNEI. The DNA of the CDR3 is TGTGCCAGCAGAGACCCTCAGGGGAGGGGTTATGGCTACACCTTC. The encoded protein is CASRDPQGRGYGYTF. The variable domain in full, with the rest retrieved from reference TRBV2 and TRBJ1-2, is EPEVTQTPSHQVTQMGQEVILRCVPISNHLYFYWYRQILGQKVEFLVSFYNNEISEKSEIFDDQFSVERPDGSNFTLKIRSTKLEDSAMYFCASRDPQGRGYGYTFGSGTRLTVV.

J is TRBJ1-4 and V is TRBV14, with unresolved D. Germline V gene lookup returns CDR1 SGHDN and CDR2 FVKESK. The CDR3 has 15 residues. Trimming took 0 bases from V and 8 from J, leaving 13 bases between them. The CDR3 sequence is CASSQDGGLFEKLFF. CDR3 nucleotide sequence: TGTGCCAGCAGCCAAGACGGAGGACTTTTCGAAAAACTGTTTTTT.

The genes are TRBV15 and TRBJ2-1; TRBD1 is a possible D gene (5 bases). Deletions cut 0 bases from V and 9 bases from J, with 15 bases between. The CDR3 spans 15 residues. CDR1 is LNHNV, CDR2 YYDKDF, per germline (reference sequence). The DNA for the CDR3 is TGTGCCACCAGCAGAGACAGGGTTACGTTCAGTGAGCAGTTCTTC. Translation: CATSRDRVTFSEQFF.

This clone was counted a single time. This chain uses TRBV28 with TRBJ2-6; D not certain. Per germline, CDR1 MDHEN and CDR2 SYDVKM. This CDR3 contains 16 residues. V was pared by 7 bases and J by 0 bases, with 13 bases between. CDR3 bases: TGTGCCAGCACCGGTACAGCAACCTCTGGGGCCAACGTCCTGACTTTC. Translation gives CASTGTATSGANVLTF.

The gene calls are TRBV28 and TRBJ2-7, with 12 bases identical to TRBD2. V gave up 3 bases and J gave up 4 bases; unmatched junction bases: 13. The CDR3 has 18 residues. Per germline, CDR1 MDHEN and CDR2 SYDVKM. CDR3 sequence: CASSFVRILAGGIYEQYF. CDR3 coding DNA: TGTGCCAGCAGTTTCGTCCGGATACTAGCGGGAGGCATTTACGAGCAGTACTTC.

Remarks on this clone: The junction shows a germline mismatch at one end, possibly a read error. This chain links TRBV29-1 with TRBJ2-7, with D possibly being TRBD2 (6 bases). Germline V gene data show CDR1 as SQVTM and CDR2 as ANQGSEA. The CDR3 is 13 amino acids. CDR3 sequence (DNA): TGCAGCGTAGAGGGACTTCATTCCTCCGAGCAGTACTTC. Residues: CSVEGLHSSEQYF.

The V gene is TRBV7-9, the J gene TRBJ2-5, with TRBD1 matching 7 bases. Per germline, CDR1 SEHNR and CDR2 FQNEAQ (reference sequence). CDR3 length: 15 residues. The J segment lost 4 bases and the V segment lost 3 bases, leaving 8 bases of the junction unmatched. CDR3 sequence (DNA): TGTGCCAGCAGCTTTCGGCCAGGGGGTACAGAGACCCAGTACTTC. This encodes CASSFRPGGTETQYF.

The table lists this clone with a few counts. The gene calls are TRBV5-6 and TRBJ1-1, with D unresolved. V shed 4 bases and J shed 0 bases, with 10 bases lying between them. This CDR3 spans 14 amino acids. Germline V CDR1 and CDR2: SGHDT, YYEEEE. The CDR3 DNA sequence: TGTGCCAGCAGCCCGGGGTCCATGAACACTGAAGCTTTCTTT. The encoded protein is CASSPGSMNTEAFF.

This chain connects TRBV5-1 to TRBJ1-2; perhaps TRBD1 as D (5 bases). V was clipped by 3 bases and J by 0 bases, with 18 bases between them. Germline loops: CDR1 SGHRS, CDR2 YFSETQ. The CDR3 has 17 amino acids. The CDR3 bases are TGCGCCAGCAGCTCAGCGACAGAGATCCGAGCTAACTATGGCTACACCTTC. It specifies CASSSATEIRANYGYTF. Complete variable domain (other parts from reference TRBV5-1 and TRBJ1-2): KAGVTQTPRYLIKTRGQQVTLSCSPISGHRSVSWYQQTPGQGLQFLFEYFSETQRNKGNFPGRFSGRQFSNSRSEMNVSTLELGDSALYLCASSSATEIRANYGYTFGSGTRLTVV.

V usage is TRBV4-2 and J usage is TRBJ2-2; D is possibly TRBD1 (5 bases). The V end was cut by 0 bases, the J end by 4 bases, with 9 bases between. CDR1 is LGHNA, CDR2 YNFKEQ, per germline. The CDR3 totals 15 residues. The CDR3 is CASSQEGVATGELFF. The DNA of the CDR3 is TGTGCCAGCAGCCAAGAAGGGGTAGCCACCGGGGAGCTGTTTTTT.

The V and J genes are TRBV28 and TRBJ2-2, with a possible D match to TRBD2 (6 bases). Trimming pared 5 bases from V and 4 bases from J, leaving 14 bases between. Germline V gene sequence: CDR1 MDHEN, CDR2 SYDVKM. This CDR3 comprises 15 residues. CDR3 nucleotide sequence: TGTGCCAGCAGTGCACTAGTGGGGGGCACCGGGGAGCTGTTTTTT. Protein product: CASSALVGGTGELFF. Drawing the rest from reference TRBV28 and TRBJ2-2, the complete variable domain is DVKVTQSSRYLVKRTGEKVFLECVQDMDHENMFWYRQDPGLGLRLIYFSYDVKMKEKGDIPEGYSVSREKKERFSLILESASTNQTSMYLCASSALVGGTGELFFGEGSRLTVL.

CDR3 region: CASSSTSYEQYF. The CDR3 DNA follows: TGCGCCAGCAGCTCAACTAGCTACGAGCAGTACTTC. The genes are TRBV5-1 and TRBJ2-7; a weak D match, TRBD2 (5 bases). The CDR3 is 12 amino acids. V shed 3 bases and J shed 3 bases, with 7 bases lying between them. CDR1 is SGHRS, CDR2 YFSETQ, per germline. The whole variable domain, filled in from reference TRBV5-1 and TRBJ2-7, reads KAGVTQTPRYLIKTRGQQVTLSCSPISGHRSVSWYQQTPGQGLQFLFEYFSETQRNKGNFPGRFSGRQFSNSRSEMNVSTLELGDSALYLCASSSTSYEQYFGPGTRLTVT.

The J gene is TRBJ2-5, the V gene TRBV19; 9 bases match TRBD1. The CDR3 has 15 amino acids. Germline V gives CDR1 LNHDA, CDR2 SQIVND (reference sequence). The V gene end was trimmed by 6 bases and the J gene end by 7 bases; junction bases not matched to a gene: 12. The CDR3 bases are TGTGCCAGTAGCACCACAGGGGGCGCGGTCGGGACCCAGTACTTC. Its translation is CASSTTGGAVGTQYF.

CDR3 amino acids: CASSGDSPFNEQFF. Written as DNA, the CDR3 is TGTGCCAGCAGCGGGGACAGCCCTTTCAATGAGCAGTTCTTC. The V gene is TRBV6-5, the J gene TRBJ2-1, with TRBD1 matching 7 bases. The CDR3 runs 14 residues. The junction had 8 bases not matched to a gene; V was cut back by 6 bases and J by 6 bases. Per germline, CDR1 MNHEY and CDR2 SVGAGI.

The chain is built from TRBV27 and TRBJ2-5, with a weak D call TRBD2 (5 bases). Germline V gene data show CDR1 as MNHEY and CDR2 as SMNVEV (reference sequence). This CDR3 has 13 residues. The ends were cut back, 6 bases at V and 5 bases at J, with 13 bases in the middle. CDR3 nucleotides: TGTGCCAGCAGATTAGCGTCCCGGGAGACCCAGTACTTC. Protein: CASRLASRETQYF.

V gene TRBV6-4 combines with J gene TRBJ2-1; D might be TRBD2 (6 bases). The CDR3 extends over 16 amino acids. Germline CDR1 reads MRHNA; CDR2 reads SNTAGT. V was pared by 5 bases and J by 1 base, with 15 bases between. The CDR3 DNA sequence: TGTGCCAGCAGTAGTGTAGGGAGCGGGTCCTACAATGAGCAGTTCTTC. Its protein is CASSSVGSGSYNEQFF.

This clone was counted between two and nine times. The chain couples TRBV11-2 to TRBJ2-2; TRBD1 matches at 7 bases. The CDR3 covers 15 residues. The germline gives CDR1 SGHAT, CDR2 FQNNGV. J was trimmed by 3 bases and V by 6 bases; bases with no gene match: 7. CDR3 nucleotides: TGTGCCAGCAGATGGATTCAGGGGGACACCGGGGAGCTGTTTTTT. Its protein is CASRWIQGDTGELFF.

The chain carries TRBV6-1 and TRBJ2-2; D remains unclear. Germline V CDR1 and CDR2: MNHNS, SASEGT. V lost 3 bases and J 5 bases, leaving 13 bases between the germline ends. This CDR3 is built from 15 residues. CDR3 nucleotides: TGTGCCAGCAGTGACGGTAGCCGATGGACCGGGGAGCTGTTTTTT. This sequence encodes CASSDGSRWTGELFF.

The rearrangement joins TRBV4-2 to TRBJ2-1, with D uncertain. The CDR3 length is 15 residues. Germline V gene lookup returns CDR1 LGHNA and CDR2 YNFKEQ. The V end was cut by 4 bases, the J end by 7 bases, with 17 bases between. The CDR3 loop reads CASSPEMWADNEQFF. The CDR3 DNA reads TGTGCCAGCAGCCCTGAAATGTGGGCTGATAATGAGCAGTTCTTC.